This T cell receptor (beta chain) appears in the sequencing data of a study of T cell responses to AZD1222 COVID-19 vaccine. Study context: Pooling covered second doses at about 4 or about 12 weeks.

As concerns this clone: Its specificity is not known.

Clones were sequenced by immunoSEQ multiplex PCR, and TCRdb holds only the in-frame ones, with some missing. The profile shows approximately 160,000 clones, 75% to 95% of them singletons. Study findings and constraints: Repertoire sampling occurred only after the peak T cell response. The span of vaccine-associated CD4 TCRs extended across spike, with dominance at 160-218 and 743-854.

V gave up 8 bases and J gave up 1 base; unmatched junction bases: 13. CDR1 is KGHSH, CDR2 LQKENI, per germline. The length of the CDR3 is 16 residues. The sequence came from an adult in good health. The input for sequencing was peripheral blood, taken on day 0 of AZD1222 vaccination. The rearrangement uses TRBV18 and TRBJ1-1; 7 bases are shared with TRBD1. The CDR3 loop is CASATGSFRWNTEAFF. The CDR3 coding sequence is TGTGCCAGCGCGACAGGGTCGTTTCGTTGGAACACTGAAGCTTTCTTT.